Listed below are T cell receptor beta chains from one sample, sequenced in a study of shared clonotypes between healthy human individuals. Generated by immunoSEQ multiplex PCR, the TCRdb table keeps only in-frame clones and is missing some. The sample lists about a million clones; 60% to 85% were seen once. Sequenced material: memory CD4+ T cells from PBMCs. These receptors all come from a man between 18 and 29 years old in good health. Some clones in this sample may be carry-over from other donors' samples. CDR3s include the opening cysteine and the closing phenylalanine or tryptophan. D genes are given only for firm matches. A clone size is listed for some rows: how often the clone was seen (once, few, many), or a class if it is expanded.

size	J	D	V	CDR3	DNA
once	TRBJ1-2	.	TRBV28	CASSFRVVYGYTF	TGTGCCAGCAGTTTCAGGGTTGTCTATGGCTACACCTTC
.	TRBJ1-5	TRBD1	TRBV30	CAFTPGEGAYSNQPQHF	TGTGCCTTCACCCCGGGGGAGGGGGCGTATAGCAATCAGCCCCAGCATTTT
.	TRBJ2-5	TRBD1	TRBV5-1	CASSLGQGISETQYF	TGCGCCAGCAGCTTGGGACAGGGTATTTCAGAGACCCAGTACTTC
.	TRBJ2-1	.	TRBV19	CASSILGLGEQFF	TGTGCCAGTAGTATATTAGGACTGGGAGAGCAGTTCTTC
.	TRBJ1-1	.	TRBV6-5	CASIGDRQAFF	TGTGCCAGCATAGGAGACAGGCAAGCTTTCTTT
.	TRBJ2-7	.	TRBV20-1	CSARTAYEQYF	TGCAGTGCAAGGACAGCCTACGAGCAGTACTTC
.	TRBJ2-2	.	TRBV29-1	CSIDTGGTGELFF	TGCAGCATAGACACAGGAGGAACCGGGGAGCTGTTTTTT
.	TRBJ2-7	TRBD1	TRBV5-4	CASSLGGTELYEQYF	TGTGCCAGCAGCTTGGGAGGGACAGAACTGTACGAGCAGTACTTC
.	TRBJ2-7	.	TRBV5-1	CASSLDGSREQYF	TGCGCCAGCAGCTTGGACGGGAGTCGCGAGCAGTACTTC
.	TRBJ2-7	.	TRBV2	CASSFRERYF	TGTGCCAGCAGTTTCCGGGAGCGGTACTTC
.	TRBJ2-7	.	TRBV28	CASSPARRGPYEQYF	TGTGCCAGCAGTCCGGCCCGCAGGGGCCCCTACGAGCAGTACTTC
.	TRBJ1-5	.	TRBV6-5	CASSYGQLQGPQHF	TGTGCCAGCAGCTATGGACAGTTGCAAGGGCCCCAGCATTTT
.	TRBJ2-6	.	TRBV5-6	CASSLAAGSGANVLTF	TGTGCCAGCAGCTTGGCCGCGGGCTCTGGGGCCAACGTCCTGACTTTC
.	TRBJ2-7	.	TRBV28	CASLGGYEQYF	TGTGCCAGTTTGGGGGGCTACGAGCAGTACTTC
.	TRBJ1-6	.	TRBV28	CASSLRTYNSPLHF	TGTGCCAGCAGTCTAAGGACCTATAATTCACCCCTCCACTTT
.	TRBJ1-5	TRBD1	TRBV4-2	CASSQAGQGVRNQPQHF	TGTGCCAGCAGCCAGGCCGGACAGGGCGTCCGCAATCAGCCCCAGCATTTT
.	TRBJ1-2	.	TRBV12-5	CASVMPASLHPPNYGYTF	TGTGCTAGTGTTATGCCCGCGAGTCTACACCCTCCTAACTATGGCTACACCTTC
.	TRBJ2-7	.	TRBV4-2	CASSQGGGNYEQYF	TGTGCCAGCAGCCAAGGAGGGGGTAACTACGAGCAGTACTTC
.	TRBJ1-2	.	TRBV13	CASSLGGYTF	TGTGCCAGCAGCTTAGGGGGCTACACCTTC
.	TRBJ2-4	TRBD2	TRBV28	CASSLLGLAGAKNIQYF	TGTGCCAGCAGTTTATTGGGGCTAGCGGGAGCCAAAAACATTCAGTACTTC
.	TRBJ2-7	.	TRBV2	CASGRGRGPYEQYF	TGTGCCAGCGGAAGAGGCCGAGGCCCTTACGAGCAGTACTTC
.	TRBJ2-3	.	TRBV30	CSAGEGDTQYF	TGTTCGGCAGGGGAAGGAGATACGCAGTATTTT
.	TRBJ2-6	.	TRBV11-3	CASSLEAGAGANVLTF	TGTGCCAGCAGCTTAGAAGCAGGAGCTGGGGCCAACGTCCTGACTTTC
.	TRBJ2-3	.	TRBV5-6	CASSLNVADTQYF	TGTGCCAGCAGCTTGAACGTGGCAGATACGCAGTATTTT
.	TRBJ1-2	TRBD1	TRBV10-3	CAISTGEGAPYTF	TGTGCCATCAGTACAGGGGAAGGAGCTCCCTACACCTTC
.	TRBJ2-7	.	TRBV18	CASSPLGMGADEQYF	TGTGCCAGCTCACCACTGGGGATGGGTGCGGACGAGCAGTACTTC
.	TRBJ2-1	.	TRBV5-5	CASNPWGSYNEQFF	TGTGCCAGCAACCCTTGGGGCTCCTACAATGAGCAGTTCTTC
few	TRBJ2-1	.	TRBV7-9	CASSPKGSTYNEQFF	TGTGCCAGCAGCCCCAAGGGGTCAACCTACAATGAGCAGTTCTTC
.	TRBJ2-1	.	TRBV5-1	CASSLSVGGTSYNEQFF	TGCGCCAGCAGCTTGTCCGTCGGCGGGACCTCCTACAATGAGCAGTTCTTC
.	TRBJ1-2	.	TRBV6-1	CASSEGLQGYGYTF	TGTGCCAGCAGTGAAGGGTTACAGGGCTATGGCTACACCTTC
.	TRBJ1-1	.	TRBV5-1	CASSLSGMNTEAFF	TGCGCCAGCAGCTTGAGTGGGATGAACACTGAAGCTTTCTTT
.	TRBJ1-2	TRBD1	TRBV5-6	CASSLDGGGDYGYTF	TGTGCCAGCAGCTTGGATGGAGGGGGCGACTATGGCTACACCTTC
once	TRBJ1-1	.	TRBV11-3	CASSPRANTEAFF	TGTGCCAGCAGCCCCAGGGCCAACACTGAAGCTTTCTTT
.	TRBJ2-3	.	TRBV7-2	CASSLSAGSDTQYF	TGTGCCAGCAGCTTATCAGCGGGTTCAGATACGCAGTATTTT
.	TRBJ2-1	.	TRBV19	CASSQQGGSYNEQFF	TGTGCCAGTTCCCAGCAAGGTGGCTCCTACAATGAGCAGTTCTTC
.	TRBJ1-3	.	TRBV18	CASSPNGPSGNTIYF	TGTGCCAGCTCACCAAACGGACCCTCTGGAAACACCATATATTTT
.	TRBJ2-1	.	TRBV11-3	CASSPGTVKNEQFF	TGTGCCAGCAGCCCCGGGACCGTAAAAAATGAGCAGTTCTTC
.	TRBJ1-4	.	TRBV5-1	CASSLARSATNEKLFF	TGCGCCAGCAGCTTGGCGAGGTCTGCAACTAATGAAAAACTGTTTTTT
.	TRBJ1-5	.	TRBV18	CASSQLNGEPQHF	TGTGCCAGCTCACAACTCAATGGGGAGCCCCAGCATTTT
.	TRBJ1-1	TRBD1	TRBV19	CASRETGTRTEAFF	TGTGCCAGTAGGGAGACAGGGACGAGGACTGAAGCTTTCTTT
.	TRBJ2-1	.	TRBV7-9	CASSRYFGENEQFF	TGTGCCAGCAGCCGGTATTTTGGTGAAAATGAGCAGTTCTTC
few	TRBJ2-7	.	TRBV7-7	CASSPRPSSYEQYF	TGTGCCAGCAGCCCCCGACCAAGCTCCTACGAGCAGTACTTC